The TCR beta chain under discussion was sequenced for a study of T cells in Graves' hyperthyroidism and ophthalmopathy. The CDR3 regions of TCR beta were amplified from RNA transcripts. Initially, a first-round RT-PCR of the TCR CDR3 employed the HTBI primer set. TCRdb re-derived calls from the multiplex PCR reads in MiXCR, one entry per CDR3 protein. The sample includes 350,000 or so distinct CDR3 sequences, about 18% of them seen just once. The CDR3 sequence is 11 residues long. The germline V and J ends were trimmed by 3 bases and 4 bases, with 4 bases remaining between them. Per germline, CDR1 LGHDT and CDR2 YNNKEL (reference sequence). Broader study findings: Blood also contained most expanded thyroid clonotypes above 0.001.

The table lists this clonotype with a few counts. As yet, its antigen is unknown. This sequence joins TRBV3-1 and TRBJ2-7; no definite D call. The sample consisted of blood. The sequence was collected from a woman aged 30 to 39 with Graves' hyperthyroidism that later progressed to Graves' ophthalmopathy. The CDR3 sequence is CASSQLYEQYF. CDR3 DNA sequence: TGTGCCAGCAGCCAGTTGTACGAGCAGTACTTC.